This T cell receptor (beta chain) originates from a study of identical twins (dated by TCRdb to 2016 to 2018). Turning to the overall study: To test whether fetal clonotypes persist, the study used deep sequencing on TCR alpha and beta repertoires from monozygotic twins, unrelated adults of various ages, and cord blood. To rule out contamination, replicate twin experiments were performed at different times with different library preparation protocols.

The library was produced with 5' RACE. Sequenced using an Illumina HiSeq 2000. A universal primer binding site was introduced by template switching, and a unique molecular identifier was present in the final cDNA, enabling accurate counting of TCR cDNA molecules. First-strand cDNA for TCR alpha and beta chains was synthesized from specific primers in the conserved constant-segment region. To control for contamination, every cDNA library carried two barcodes: a SMART-Mk sample barcode plus Illumina barcodes. TruSeq adapter sequences, together with Illumina sample barcodes, were added in two successive PCR steps. The Illumina HiSeq platform was used with custom primers to sequence TCR alpha and beta cDNA libraries. The authors processed their data as follows. Raw reads were processed with MiGEC to extract unique molecular identifiers, and MiXCR was used to determine CDR3 positions. Recombination models were inferred per individual with the repgenHMM and IGoR tools using an EM algorithm. Shared clonotypes were analyzed with the tcR package in R, and sharing was normalized by the product of cloneset sizes. To study raw recombination free of thymic and clonal selection effects, out-of-frame nonproductive sequences were analyzed. In TCRdb, the public reads were trimmed at Q25 with fastp and aligned with MiXCR, with productive beta chains retained. Entries that share a CDR3 protein sequence are merged under the most common genes and DNA. The V and J calls shown here were made by TCRdb, not taken from the authors' results. The sample contains hundreds of thousands of distinct CDR3 sequences, roughly 18% of them found a single time. The ten largest clones represent about an eighth of the sample.

Taken from cysteine to phenylalanine, the CDR3 has 13 residues. Here the CDR3 DNA is all that survives: 39 bases in frame from base 1. Trimming removed 5 bases from V and 5 bases from J, leaving 12 bases between the germline ends. This clonotype was found many times. The specificity of this receptor is unknown. Base qualities are not provided; no much larger clone lies one nucleotide away. Every donor was a healthy Caucasian. Three pairs of female monozygotic twins, all aged about 18 to 29 years, made up the twin cohort. The RNA used for TCR libraries was isolated from peripheral blood mononuclear cells. Summary of the overall study and its limitations: The excess sharing between twins in beta out-of-frame sequences was weaker because fewer shared sequences reduced the signal-to-noise ratio. Zero-insertion analyses could be partly confounded by invariant T cells such as MAIT and iNKT, although diverse VJ usage argued against such confounding for most clonotypes. Compared with coincidental sharing between unrelated individuals, out-of-frame TCR alpha sequences shared between twins showed an excess of sequences with low generation probability. Because the same donors could not be followed over many years, the conclusions relied on cross-sectional statistical analysis. Abundant cord blood beta clonotypes had fewer insertions, young adult naive repertoires showed a similar but weaker trend, and memory repertoires showed no such trend. Recombination models systematically underestimated out-of-frame TCR alpha sharing in monozygotic twins but agreed with sharing between unrelated individuals.

The same data also contributed to another study, on T cells expressing NK-cell markers. According to the second study: TCR beta-chain repertoires were profiled in sorted CD3+CD56+NKG2C+, CD3+CD56+NKG2C- and CD3+CD56-NKG2C+ T-cell subsets from several donors. Seven of the eight sequenced donors were HCMV-seropositive and one was HCMV-seronegative. In several experiments an anti-gammadeltaTCR antibody was added to restrict sorting to alphabetaTCR-expressing T cells. In six donors, the dominant CD3+CD56+NKG2C+ clonotypes were among the top 10 CD8+ clonotypes and accounted for roughly 1.0-8% of CD8+ T cells. Those dominant clonotypes were again the most abundant among CD3+CD56-NKG2C+ cells in four donors, at about 25-60.1%. It remained unclear whether the expanded NKG2C-expressing T cell clones were specific for HCMV antigens. Randomly selected healthy volunteers, three men and five women, were used as the eight sequenced donors. HCMV serostatus was determined by detecting HCMV-specific IgG in serum with a commercial ELISA kit. For a handful of donors, unsorted PBMC were also used to sequence bulk peripheral blood T-cell repertoires. Reads were demultiplexed and grouped by UMI with MIGEC, and clonotypes were assembled and quantified with MiTCR. To exclude erroneous sequences, any TCR cDNA sequence not supported by at least two reads was discarded. The tcR package was used for downstream repertoire analysis, and clonotypes were matched across fractions by CDR3 nucleotide sequence plus V segment. VDJmatch was used to annotate antigen specificity against VDJdb, with one amino acid substitution in CDR3 allowed.

Here the chain combines TRBV12-3 or TRBV12-4 and TRBJ1-1; TRBD1 is possibly the D segment (5 matching bases). The sequence derives from a woman between 18 and 29 years old in good health. The sample taken for sequencing was PBMCs. The sequenced DNA is TGTGCCAGCAGTCAGGGAGGGAGGACTGAAGCTTTCTTT. Its translation reads: CASSQGGRTEAFF.